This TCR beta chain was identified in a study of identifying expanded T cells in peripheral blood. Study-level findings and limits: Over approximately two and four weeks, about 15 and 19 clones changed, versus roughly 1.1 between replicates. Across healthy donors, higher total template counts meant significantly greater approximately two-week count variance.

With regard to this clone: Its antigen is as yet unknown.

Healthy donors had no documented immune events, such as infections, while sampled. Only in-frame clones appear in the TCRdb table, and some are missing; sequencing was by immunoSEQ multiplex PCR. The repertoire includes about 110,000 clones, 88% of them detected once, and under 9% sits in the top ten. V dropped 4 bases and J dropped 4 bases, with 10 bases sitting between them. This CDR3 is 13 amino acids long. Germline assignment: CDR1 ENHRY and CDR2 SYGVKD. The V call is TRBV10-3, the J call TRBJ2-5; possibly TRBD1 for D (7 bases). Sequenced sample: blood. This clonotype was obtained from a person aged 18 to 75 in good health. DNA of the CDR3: TGTGCCATCAGTGTTCAGGGGGGAGAGACCCAGTACTTC. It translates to CAISVQGGETQYF.